A selection of T cell receptor beta chains follows, all from one sample in a study of cytomegalovirus exposure and HLA in healthy donors. The data were produced by immunoSEQ multiplex PCR, yet TCRdb's version contains in-frame clones alone and is incomplete. This sample carries roughly 170,000 clones, around 72% of them seen once, and the ten largest clones take around 2.4%. The specimen sequenced was PBMCs. These receptors came from a female donor in good health and CMV-seronegative. Each CDR3 is given with its conserved first and last residue. The order of the fields is D gene, V gene, clone size, J gene, CDR3 DNA, CDR3 protein. A D gene is named only where the DNA matches it firmly. Clone size is given for some rows only: seen once, a few or many times, or a class if the clone is expanded.

>TRBD2|TRBV9|-|TRBJ2-7
TGTGCCAGCAGCGCCACGTCGCGGGAGCCCCCACTCCTCTACGAGCAGTACTTC
CASSATSREPPLLYEQYF
>TRBD2|TRBV28|-|TRBJ2-1
TGTGCCAGCAGTTTATGGGGAGCCGGGACTAGCGGGTACAATGAGCAGTTCTTC
CASSLWGAGTSGYNEQFF
>-|TRBV7-9|-|TRBJ2-7
TGTGCCAGCAGCTTTGGAGCGGATACCTACGAGCAGTACTTC
CASSFGADTYEQYF
>-|TRBV7-2|-|TRBJ1-4
TGTGCCAGCAGCTTACGGGAATCTAATGAAAAACTGTTTTTT
CASSLRESNEKLFF
>TRBD1|TRBV29-1|few|TRBJ1-1
TGCAGCGTAAAGACAGGGGCTCGAAACACTGAAGCTTTCTTT
CSVKTGARNTEAFF
>-|TRBV10-1|-|TRBJ2-7
TGCGCCAGCAGTGAGGGGGGGGACACCTCCTACGAGCAGTACTTC
CASSEGGDTSYEQYF
>-|TRBV2|once|TRBJ2-3
TGTGCCAGCCTACTACTGAGGGGGAGGGGTACGCAGTATTTT
CASLLLRGRGTQYF
>TRBD1|TRBV6-5|-|TRBJ2-7
TGTGCCAGCAGTTATACGACCGGGACAGAGAACTACGAGCAGTACTTC
CASSYTTGTENYEQYF
>TRBD1|TRBV4-1|-|TRBJ1-5
TGCGCCAGCAGCCAACCGACAGGGGGGAATCAGCCCCAGCATTTT
CASSQPTGGNQPQHF
>-|TRBV7-3|-|TRBJ2-2
TGTGCCAGCAGCTTAGGAGCCGGGGAGCTGTTTTTT
CASSLGAGELFF
>TRBD1|TRBV14|-|TRBJ2-5
TGTGCCAGCAGCCAAGTTAGGGGGCAGGGCGACGAGAGGTGGACCCAGTACTTC
CASSQVRGQGDERWTQYF
>-|TRBV6-5|-|TRBJ1-4
TGTGCCAGCAGTTACGGGGCAGGTCTTAATGAAAAACTGTTTTTT
CASSYGAGLNEKLFF
>-|TRBV4-3|-|TRBJ1-4
TGCGCCAGCAGCCAGGATGGAGGGTACAGGGAAAAACTGTTTTTT
CASSQDGGYREKLFF
>-|TRBV11-2|-|TRBJ2-2
TGTGCCAGCAGCTTTAATGGGCCCGGGGAGCTGTTTTTT
CASSFNGPGELFF
>-|TRBV6-1|-|TRBJ2-7
TGTGCCAGCAGTGATCAGGTGCCGGGGATCTCCTACGAGCAGTACTTC
CASSDQVPGISYEQYF
>-|TRBV11-2|few|TRBJ1-1
TGTGCCAGCAGCCCGACCCGGGGGAACACTGAAGCTTTCTTT
CASSPTRGNTEAFF
>-|TRBV11-2|few|TRBJ2-2
TGTGCCAGCAGCTTAGCAGGTACCGGGGAGCTGTTTTTT
CASSLAGTGELFF
>TRBD1|TRBV5-1|-|TRBJ2-1
TGCGCCAGCAGCTTGGACGGGACAGGGGGTCCCCATGAGCAGTTCTTC
CASSLDGTGGPHEQFF
>TRBD1|TRBV18|-|TRBJ2-3
TGTGCCAGCTCACCAACCCTATCCCCCGGACAGGGACCCCCCTATAGCACAGATACGCAGTATTTT
CASSPTLSPGQGPPYSTDTQYF
>TRBD2|TRBV19|once|TRBJ2-7
TGTGCCAGTAGTATAGTGCCGGGAGGGGATGCCTACGAGCAGTACTTC
CASSIVPGGDAYEQYF
>TRBD1|TRBV11-3|-|TRBJ2-1
TGTGCCAGCAGCTTGGACAGGGGTGTCCACAATGAGCAGTTCTTC
CASSLDRGVHNEQFF
>TRBD2|TRBV28|-|TRBJ2-1
TGTGCCAGCAGAACGGGACTATACTACAATGAGCAGTTCTTC
CASRTGLYYNEQFF
>TRBD2|TRBV6-5|-|TRBJ2-7
TGTGCCAGCACCGGGGGGTACGAGCAGTACTTC
CASTGGYEQYF
>-|TRBV7-9|-|TRBJ2-7
TGTGCCAGCAGCTTTCCCCAGCGCGAGCAGTACTTC
CASSFPQREQYF
>-|TRBV30|-|TRBJ2-5
TGTGCCTGGAGTCCTCGTTTACAAGAGACCCAGTACTTC
CAWSPRLQETQYF
>-|TRBV27|-|TRBJ1-6
TGTGCCAGCAGTTTAGAACCGGGGGGGAGCAATTCACCCCTCCACTTT
CASSLEPGGSNSPLHF
>-|TRBV5-1|few|TRBJ1-2
TGCGCCAGCAGCAGAACAGGGAAGGCCGACTTTGGCTACACCTTC
CASSRTGKADFGYTF
>-|TRBV10-2|-|TRBJ1-2
TGCGCCAGCAGTGAGAGGCCCAGGGCCTATGGCTACACCTTC
CASSERPRAYGYTF
>-|TRBV7-8|few|TRBJ1-4
TGTGCCAGCAGCCCAAGCAGGGTCGGCAAACTGTTTTTT
CASSPSRVGKLFF
>-|TRBV4-2|once|TRBJ1-5
TGTGCCAGCAGCCAAGATGGACAGTTCAATCAGCCCCAGCATTTT
CASSQDGQFNQPQHF
>-|TRBV6-5|-|TRBJ1-4
TGTGCCAGCAGTTATGAAGGAGCTAATGAAAAACTGTTTTTT
CASSYEGANEKLFF
>TRBD1|TRBV10-1|-|TRBJ2-7
TGCGCCAGCAGTGGGGACAGGGGGCGCCGGGACGAGCAGTACTTC
CASSGDRGRRDEQYF
>-|TRBV29-1|-|TRBJ2-2
TGCAGCGCGCAGGGGAACACCGGGGAGCTGTTTTTT
CSAQGNTGELFF
>-|TRBV5-1|-|TRBJ2-3
TGCGCCAGCAGCTTCGGATACATGGGCAGGGGCACAGATACGCAGTATTTT
CASSFGYMGRGTDTQYF
>-|TRBV21-1|-|TRBJ1-2
TGTGCCAGCCGACAGCGGGCTCCATCGGGACCGCTCTATGGCTACACCTTC
CASRQRAPSGPLYGYTF
>-|TRBV7-2|-|TRBJ1-3
TGTGCCAGCAGCCCAACGGGGGCTGGAAACACCATATATTTT
CASSPTGAGNTIYF
>TRBD2|TRBV9|once|TRBJ2-7
TGTGCCAGCAGCCCGGGGGGGGCTCACGAGCAGTACTTC
CASSPGGAHEQYF
>TRBD1|TRBV10-3|-|TRBJ2-5
TGTGCCATCGGCGTCCCAGACAGGGACCTTCAAGAGACCCAGTACTTC
CAIGVPDRDLQETQYF
>TRBD2|TRBV4-1|-|TRBJ2-1
TGCGCCAGCAGCCACATAGCGGGAGGGGGGTACAATGAGCAGTTCTTC
CASSHIAGGGYNEQFF
>TRBD1|TRBV6-1|-|TRBJ1-5
TGTGCCAGCAGGAGGGACAGGGTTAATCAGCCCCAGCATTTT
CASRRDRVNQPQHF
>-|TRBV9|-|TRBJ2-5
TGTGCCCACGGGGAACCCCAAAAGACCCAGTACTTC
CAHGEPQKTQYF
>-|TRBV4-3|-|TRBJ1-2
TGCGCCAGCAGCCGACAGGCCCACAGGGATGATGGCTACACCTTC
CASSRQAHRDDGYTF
>-|TRBV19|-|TRBJ1-4
TGTGCCAGTAGGACAGGAGGTTCCAATGAAAAACTGTTTTTT
CASRTGGSNEKLFF
>-|TRBV7-2|-|TRBJ2-3
TGTGCCAGCAGCCGAGACAGAGATACGCAGTATTTT
CASSRDRDTQYF
>TRBD1|TRBV19|-|TRBJ2-5
TGTGCCAGTAGTATGTGGACAGGGGGCGGGGAGACCCAGTACTTC
CASSMWTGGGETQYF
>-|TRBV5-1|-|TRBJ2-1
TGCGCCAGCAGCTTGGGGCGACAGAGTAGCTCCTACAATGAGCAGTTCTTC
CASSLGRQSSSYNEQFF
>-|TRBV4-1|-|TRBJ1-5
TGCGCCAGCAGCCAAGATCGGTATCAGCCCCAGCATTTT
CASSQDRYQPQHF
>TRBD1|TRBV25-1|-|TRBJ1-3
TGTGCCAGCAGTGGTGACAGGGGGCCCTCTGGAAACACCATATATTTT
CASSGDRGPSGNTIYF
>-|TRBV5-1|-|TRBJ2-2
TGCGCCAGCAGCTTGGGGGCGGGAAGACGGCTGTTTTTT
CASSLGAGRRLFF
>TRBD1|TRBV7-2|-|TRBJ1-5
TGTGCCAGCAGCGAGGACAGGGCTCAGCCCCAGCATTTT
CASSEDRAQPQHF
>-|TRBV7-3|-|TRBJ1-1
TGTGCCAGCAGCTTAACTTCTACAGCTGAAGCTTTCTTT
CASSLTSTAEAFF
>TRBD2|TRBV12-5|-|TRBJ2-7
TGTGCTAGTGGTTTTCCCCGACGATTTATTAGCGGGAGAGGCCACGAGCAGTACTTC
CASGFPRRFISGRGHEQYF
>-|TRBV4-2|-|TRBJ1-2
TGTGCCAGCAGCCAAGAGGGGGCTACAGAGTTCTATGGCTACACCTTC
CASSQEGATEFYGYTF